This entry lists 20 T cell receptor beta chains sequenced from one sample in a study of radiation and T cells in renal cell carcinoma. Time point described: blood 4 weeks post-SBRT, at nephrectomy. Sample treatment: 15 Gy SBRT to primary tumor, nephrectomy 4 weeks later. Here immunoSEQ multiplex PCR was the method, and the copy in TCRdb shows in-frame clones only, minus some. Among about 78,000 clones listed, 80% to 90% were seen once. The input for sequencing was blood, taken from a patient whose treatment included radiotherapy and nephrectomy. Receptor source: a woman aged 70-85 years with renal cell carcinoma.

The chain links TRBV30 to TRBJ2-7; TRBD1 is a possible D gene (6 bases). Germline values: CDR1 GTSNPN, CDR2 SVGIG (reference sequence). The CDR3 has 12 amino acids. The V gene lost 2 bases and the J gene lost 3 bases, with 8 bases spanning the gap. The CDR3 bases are TGTGCCTGGAGTCAGGGGATCTACGAGCAGTACTTC. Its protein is CAWSQGIYEQYF.

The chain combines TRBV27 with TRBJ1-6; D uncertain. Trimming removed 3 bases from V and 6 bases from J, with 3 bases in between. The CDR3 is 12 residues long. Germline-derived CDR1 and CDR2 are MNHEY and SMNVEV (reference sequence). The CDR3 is CASSFINSPLHF. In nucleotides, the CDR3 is TGTGCCAGCAGTTTTATTAATTCACCCCTCCACTTT.

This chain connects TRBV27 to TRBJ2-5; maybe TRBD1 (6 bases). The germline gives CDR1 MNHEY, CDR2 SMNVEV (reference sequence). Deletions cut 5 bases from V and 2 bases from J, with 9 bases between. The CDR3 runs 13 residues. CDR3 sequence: CASSEQGQETQYF. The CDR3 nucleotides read TGTGCCAGCAGTGAACAGGGACAAGAGACCCAGTACTTC.

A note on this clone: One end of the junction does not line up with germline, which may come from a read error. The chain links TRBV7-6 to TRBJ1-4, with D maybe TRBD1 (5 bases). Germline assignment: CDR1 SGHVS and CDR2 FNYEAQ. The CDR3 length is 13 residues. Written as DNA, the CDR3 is TGTGCCAGCAGATTAGGGACCAGGGAAAAACTGTTTTTT. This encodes CASRLGTREKLFF.

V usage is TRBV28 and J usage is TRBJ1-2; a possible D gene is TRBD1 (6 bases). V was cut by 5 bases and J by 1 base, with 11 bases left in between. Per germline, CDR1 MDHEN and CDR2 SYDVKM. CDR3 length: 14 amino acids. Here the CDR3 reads CASSRTEINYGYTF. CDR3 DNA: TGTGCCAGCAGTCGGACAGAAATTAACTATGGCTACACCTTC.

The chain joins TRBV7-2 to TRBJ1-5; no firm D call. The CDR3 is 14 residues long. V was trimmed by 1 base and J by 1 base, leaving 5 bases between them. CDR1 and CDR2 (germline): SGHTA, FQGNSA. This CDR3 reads CASSLVQSNQPQHF. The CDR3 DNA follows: TGTGCCAGCAGCTTAGTACAGAGCAATCAGCCCCAGCATTTT.

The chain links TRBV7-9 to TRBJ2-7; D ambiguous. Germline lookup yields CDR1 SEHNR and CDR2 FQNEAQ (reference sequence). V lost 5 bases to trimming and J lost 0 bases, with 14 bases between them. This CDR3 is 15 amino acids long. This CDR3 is CASSLTGAASYEQYF. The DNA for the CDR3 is TGTGCCAGCAGCCTCACGGGCGCAGCCTCCTACGAGCAGTACTTC.

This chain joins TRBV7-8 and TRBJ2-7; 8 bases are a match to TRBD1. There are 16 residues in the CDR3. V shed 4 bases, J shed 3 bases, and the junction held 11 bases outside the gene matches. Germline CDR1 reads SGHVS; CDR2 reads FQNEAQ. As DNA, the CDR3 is TGTGCCAGCAGCTCAACCCTTGCAGGGGGCGGCTACGAGCAGTACTTC. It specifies CASSSTLAGGGYEQYF.

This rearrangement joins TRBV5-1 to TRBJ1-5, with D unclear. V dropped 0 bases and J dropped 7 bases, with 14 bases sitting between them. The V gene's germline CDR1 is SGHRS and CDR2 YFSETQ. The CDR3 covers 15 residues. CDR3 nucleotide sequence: TGCGCCAGCAGCTTGGTCGGCGGGGATGGGCAGCCCCAGCATTTT. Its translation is CASSLVGGDGQPQHF.

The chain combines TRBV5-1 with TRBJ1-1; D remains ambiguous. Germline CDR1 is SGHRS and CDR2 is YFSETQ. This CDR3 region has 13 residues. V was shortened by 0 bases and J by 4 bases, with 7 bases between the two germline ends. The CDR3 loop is CASSLDFSTEAFF. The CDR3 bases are TGCGCCAGCAGCTTGGATTTCAGCACTGAAGCTTTCTTT.

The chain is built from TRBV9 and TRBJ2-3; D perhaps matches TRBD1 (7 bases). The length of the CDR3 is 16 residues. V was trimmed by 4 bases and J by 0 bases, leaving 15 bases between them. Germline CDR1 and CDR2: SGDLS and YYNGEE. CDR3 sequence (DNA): TGTGCCAGCAGCCTGCGGGACAGCAAAAGCACAGATACGCAGTATTTT. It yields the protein CASSLRDSKSTDTQYF.

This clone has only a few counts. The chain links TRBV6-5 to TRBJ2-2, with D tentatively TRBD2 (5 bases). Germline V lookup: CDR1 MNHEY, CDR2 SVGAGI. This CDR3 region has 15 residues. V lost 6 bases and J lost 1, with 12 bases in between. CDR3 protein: CASRNSGWNTGELFF. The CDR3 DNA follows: TGTGCCAGCAGGAATTCGGGGTGGAACACCGGGGAGCTGTTTTTT.

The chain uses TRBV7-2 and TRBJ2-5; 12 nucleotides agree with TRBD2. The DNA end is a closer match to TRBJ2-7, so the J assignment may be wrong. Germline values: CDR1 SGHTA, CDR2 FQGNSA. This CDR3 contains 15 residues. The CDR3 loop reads CASSPTSGGKYEQYF. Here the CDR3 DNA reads TGTGCCAGCAGCCCAACTAGCGGGGGGAAGTACGAGCAGTACTTC.

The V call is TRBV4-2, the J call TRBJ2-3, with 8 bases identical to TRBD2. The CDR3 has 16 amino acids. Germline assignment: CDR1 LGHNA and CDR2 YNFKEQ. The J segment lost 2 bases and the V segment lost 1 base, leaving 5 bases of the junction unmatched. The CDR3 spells CASSQVGAGVTDTQYF. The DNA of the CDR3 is TGTGCCAGCAGCCAAGTCGGAGCGGGAGTCACAGATACGCAGTATTTT.

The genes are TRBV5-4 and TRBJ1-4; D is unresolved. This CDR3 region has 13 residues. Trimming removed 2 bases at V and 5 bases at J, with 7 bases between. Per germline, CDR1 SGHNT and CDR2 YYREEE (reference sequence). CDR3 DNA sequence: TGTGCCAGCAGCTTCCAGGACAATGAAAAACTGTTTTTT. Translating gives CASSFQDNEKLFF.

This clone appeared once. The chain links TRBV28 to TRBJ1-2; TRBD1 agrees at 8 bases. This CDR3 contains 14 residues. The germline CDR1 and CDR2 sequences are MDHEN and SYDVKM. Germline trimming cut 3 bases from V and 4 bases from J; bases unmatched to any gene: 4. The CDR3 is CASSFGQGGYGYTF. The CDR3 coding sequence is TGTGCCAGCAGTTTTGGACAGGGAGGCTATGGCTACACCTTC.

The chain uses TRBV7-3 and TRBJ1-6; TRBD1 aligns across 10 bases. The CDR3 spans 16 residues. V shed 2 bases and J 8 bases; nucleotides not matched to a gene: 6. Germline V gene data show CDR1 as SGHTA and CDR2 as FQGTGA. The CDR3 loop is CASSLSGTGVYSPLHF. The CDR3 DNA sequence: TGTGCCAGCAGCTTATCGGGGACAGGGGTTTATTCACCCCTCCACTTT.

CDR3 nucleotides: TGTGCCAGCAGCCAAGAAAAGGGTCGGTTCAACACTGAAGCTTTCTTT. Translation gives CASSQEKGRFNTEAFF. V is TRBV14 and J is TRBJ1-1, with D hard to call. The CDR3 extends over 16 amino acids. The V end lost 0 bases, the J end lost 2 bases, and 13 bases lay between the germline ends. Germline V gene lookup returns CDR1 SGHDN and CDR2 FVKESK.

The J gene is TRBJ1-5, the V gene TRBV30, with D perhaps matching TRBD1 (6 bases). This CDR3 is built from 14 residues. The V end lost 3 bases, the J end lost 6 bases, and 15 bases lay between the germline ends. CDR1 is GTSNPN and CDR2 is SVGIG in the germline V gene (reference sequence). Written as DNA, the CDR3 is TGTGCCTGGAGCAACGGACAGATGACTCAGCCCCAGCATTTT. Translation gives CAWSNGQMTQPQHF.

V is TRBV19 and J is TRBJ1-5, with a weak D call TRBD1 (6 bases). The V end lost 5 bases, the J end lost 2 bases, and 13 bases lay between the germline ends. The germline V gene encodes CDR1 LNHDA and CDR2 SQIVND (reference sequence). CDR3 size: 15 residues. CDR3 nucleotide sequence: TGTGCCAGTAGTCCCGGGGGCGGGGGCAATCAGCCCCAGCATTTT. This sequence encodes CASSPGGGGNQPQHF.